What follows are 21 T cell receptor beta chains derived from one specimen sequenced in a study of blood T cell repertoires in COVID-19. The assay was immunoSEQ multiplex PCR, and TCRdb's table has in-frame clones only and misses some. Of about 210,000 clones listed, less than 90% are singletons. Sequenced sample: PBMCs or T cells enriched from blood (not recorded which). The receptors originated from a woman aged 25-40 years who had been exposed to COVID-19.

The CDR3 coding sequence is TGTGCCAGCAGCCAGGGGTTCAATCAGCCCCAGCATTTT. Amino acids: CASSQGFNQPQHF. The J gene is TRBJ1-5, the V gene TRBV12-3 or TRBV12-4, with a tentative D call TRBD1 (6 bases). Trimming cost V 6 bases and J 3 bases, with 9 bases left between them. This CDR3 region has 13 residues.

V usage is TRBV5-1 and J usage is TRBJ2-3, with D possibly TRBD1 on 7 matching bases. The germline V and J ends were trimmed by 4 bases and 2 bases, with 26 bases remaining between them. This CDR3 region has 19 residues. Per germline, CDR1 SGHRS and CDR2 YFSETQ. The CDR3 DNA reads TGCGCCAGCAGCGAAGGGGTGGGCAGGGGGGCGAGGTACACAGATACGCAGTATTTT. Protein product: CASSEGVGRGARYTDTQYF. Using reference TRBV5-1 and TRBJ2-3 for the parts outside the CDR3, the full variable domain is KAGVTQTPRYLIKTRGQQVTLSCSPISGHRSVSWYQQTPGQGLQFLFEYFSETQRNKGNFPGRFSGRQFSNSRSEMNVSTLELGDSALYLCASSEGVGRGARYTDTQYFGPGTRLTVL.

The chain recombines TRBV12-5 with TRBJ1-1; D perhaps matches TRBD1 (6 bases). The CDR3 is made up of 15 amino acids. Deletions cut 6 bases from V and 4 bases from J, with 18 bases between. Germline CDR1 is LGHNT and CDR2 is FRNRAP. CDR3 loop: CASGLQGLGGTEAFF. DNA for the CDR3: TGTGCTAGTGGCCTACAGGGTTTAGGGGGCACTGAAGCTTTCTTT. Based on the CDR3 plus reference TRBV12-5 and TRBJ1-1, the full variable domain is DARVTQTPRHKVTEMGQEVTMRCQPILGHNTVFWYRQTMMQGLELLAYFRNRAPLDDSGMPKDRFSAEMPDATLATLKIQPSEPRDSAVYFCASGLQGLGGTEAFFGQGTRLTVV.

This rearrangement joins TRBV18 to TRBJ1-6; no firm D call. Germline CDR1 KGHSH, CDR2 LQKENI. The CDR3 loop spans 14 amino acids. The V end lost 2 bases, the J end lost 5 bases, and 7 bases lay between the germline ends. For the CDR3, the DNA is TGTGCCAGCTCACCAAGGCAGGATAATTCACCCCTCCACTTT. As protein: CASSPRQDNSPLHF.

The chain combines TRBV27 with TRBJ1-5; a possible D gene is TRBD1 (5 bases). This CDR3 contains 14 residues. V was clipped by 4 bases and J by 5 bases, with 12 bases between them. Germline CDR1 is MNHEY and CDR2 is SMNVEV (reference sequence). The CDR3 DNA reads as TGTGCCAGCAGTTGGTCGGGGGAACATCAGCCCCAGCATTTT. Translation: CASSWSGEHQPQHF.

The chain combines TRBV5-6 with TRBJ2-7; TRBD1 aligns across 7 bases. Germline V lookup: CDR1 SGHDT, CDR2 YYEEEE. V lost 1 base, J lost 6 bases, and 4 bases stayed unmatched. The CDR3 runs to 13 residues. DNA of the CDR3: TGTGCCAGCAGCTTGCAAGGGGGCGTCGAGCAGTACTTC. This translates into CASSLQGGVEQYF.

The J gene is TRBJ1-6, the V gene TRBV19; D remains ambiguous. The CDR3 extends over 15 amino acids. With 5 bases removed from V and 6 bases from J, the gap between germline ends came to 14 bases. Germline loops: CDR1 LNHDA, CDR2 SQIVND (reference sequence). The CDR3 protein is CASSAGPVRNSPLHF. CDR3 nucleotides: TGTGCCAGTAGTGCGGGTCCGGTACGTAATTCACCCCTCCACTTT.

The genes are TRBV30 and TRBJ2-1; 8 bases map to TRBD2. J gave up 4 bases and V 3 bases, and 8 bases lay outside the gene matches. The CDR3 covers 15 residues. CDR1 is GTSNPN and CDR2 is SVGIG in the germline V gene (reference sequence). CDR3 nucleotide sequence: TGTGCCTGGAGCGAAGGACGGGGGGGTTACAATGAGCAGTTCTTC. Encoded protein: CAWSEGRGGYNEQFF. The complete variable domain, with remaining parts taken from reference TRBV30 and TRBJ2-1, reads SQTIHQWPATLVQPVGSPLSLECTVEGTSNPNLYWYRQAAGRGLQLLFYSVGIGQISSEVPQNLSASRPQDRQFILSSKKLLLSDSGFYLCAWSEGRGGYNEQFFGPGTRLTVL.

The chain joins TRBV19 to TRBJ1-1, with D hard to call. CDR3 length: 11 residues. CDR1 is LNHDA and CDR2 is SQIVND in the germline V gene (reference sequence). Trimming cost V 9 bases and J 0 bases, with 5 bases left between them. The DNA for the CDR3 is TGTGCCAGCTCCTTGAACACTGAAGCTTTCTTT. Its translation is CASSLNTEAFF.

V and J are TRBV10-3 and TRBJ1-1; 8 bases are shared with TRBD1. The germline gives CDR1 ENHRY, CDR2 SYGVKD. V lost 7 bases, J lost 2 bases, and 9 bases stayed unmatched. The CDR3 is made up of 15 amino acids. The CDR3 DNA reads TGTGCCATCACCGTAGGGACAGGAGGAAACACTGAAGCTTTCTTT. It encodes CAITVGTGGNTEAFF.

The rearrangement links TRBV10-3 to TRBJ1-2; D call uncertain. Germline CDR1 is ENHRY and CDR2 is SYGVKD. This CDR3 has 12 residues. Trimming took off 3 bases at V and 8 bases at J, with 10 bases between the two ends. Here the CDR3 DNA reads TGTGCCATCAGTGACCCCTCTCAGGGCTACACCTTC. This translates into CAISDPSQGYTF.

V usage is TRBV28 and J usage is TRBJ2-7, with 8 bases that match TRBD1. The junction had 7 bases not matched to a gene; V was cut back by 8 bases and J by 1 base. Germline loops: CDR1 MDHEN, CDR2 SYDVKM. The length of the CDR3 is 14 residues. For the CDR3, the DNA is TGTGCCAGCGTTGACAGGGGACTGTCCTACGAGCAGTACTTC. It specifies CASVDRGLSYEQYF.

The rearrangement links TRBV28 to TRBJ1-5; D is undetermined. Per the germline V gene, CDR1 is MDHEN and CDR2 is SYDVKM. This CDR3 is built from 13 residues. The V end was cut by 6 bases, the J end by 4 bases, with 10 bases between. The DNA for the CDR3 is TGTGCCAGCAGCGCGGCGGGGAATCAGCCCCAGCATTTT. Its protein is CASSAAGNQPQHF.

This sequence joins TRBV13 and TRBJ1-5, with 7 bases matching TRBD1. CDR1 PRHDT and CDR2 FYEKMQ come from the germline V gene (reference sequence). This CDR3 region has 17 residues. V dropped 0 bases and J dropped 2; count of bases not matched to a gene: 7. As DNA, the CDR3 is TGTGCCAGCAGCTTAGGGACAGGGAGAGGGGGCAATCAGCCCCAGCATTTT. Encoded protein: CASSLGTGRGGNQPQHF. Based on the CDR3 plus reference TRBV13 and TRBJ1-5, the full variable domain is AAGVIQSPRHLIKEKRETATLKCYPIPRHDTVYWYQQGPGQDPQFLISFYEKMQSDKGSIPDRFSAQQFSDYHSELNMSSLELGDSALYFCASSLGTGRGGNQPQHFGDGTRLSIL.

The chain couples TRBV15 to TRBJ1-1; D unresolved. V was cut by 6 bases and J by 4 bases, with 12 bases left in between. Germline CDR1 is LNHNV and CDR2 is YYDKDF (reference sequence). CDR3 length equals 13 residues. The DNA of the CDR3 is TGTGCCACCAGGGGAAGCGGGAGCACTGAAGCTTTCTTT. Encoded protein: CATRGSGSTEAFF.

V usage is TRBV6-6 and J usage is TRBJ2-7, with TRBD1 as a possible D gene (5 bases). The CDR3 extends over 14 amino acids. Trimming pared 0 bases from V and 2 bases from J, leaving 8 bases between. Germline CDR1 and CDR2: MNHNY and SVGAGI (reference sequence). CDR3 bases: TGTGCCAGCAGTTACTCAGGGGCCGCCTACGAGCAGTACTTC. Translating it yields CASSYSGAAYEQYF.

This chain joins TRBV11-2 and TRBJ1-1, with no clear D. Germline V lookup: CDR1 SGHAT, CDR2 FQNNGV. Trimming took 8 bases from V and 6 from J, leaving 19 bases between them. This CDR3 region has 14 residues. CDR3 region: CASAPGRGDPEAFF. The CDR3, as DNA: TGTGCCAGCGCCCCCGGTCGGGGAGACCCTGAAGCTTTCTTT.

The rearrangement uses TRBV28 and TRBJ1-2; D is uncertain. V shed 6 bases and J shed 4 bases, with 15 bases lying between them. CDR1 MDHEN and CDR2 SYDVKM come from the germline V gene. The CDR3 loop spans 14 amino acids. The CDR3 DNA follows: TGTGCCAGCAGGACTTCTTCCCTTGGCTATGGCTACACCTTC. Protein product: CASRTSSLGYGYTF.

The chain carries TRBV7-2 and TRBJ2-7; D is possibly TRBD1 (5 bases). CDR3 length: 13 residues. Germline CDR1 SGHTA, CDR2 FQGNSA. The V and J ends lost 3 bases and 2 bases respectively, with 8 bases between them. The CDR3 reads CASSFSRAYEQYF. CDR3 nucleotide sequence: TGTGCCAGCAGCTTTTCCAGGGCCTACGAGCAGTACTTC.

The chain couples TRBV19 to TRBJ1-6; the match to TRBD1 covers 9 bases. J gave up 8 bases and V 3 bases, and 11 bases lay outside the gene matches. Germline V gene lookup returns CDR1 LNHDA and CDR2 SQIVND (reference sequence). The CDR3 runs 17 residues. The CDR3 loop is CASSIPPGQGDYSPLHF. DNA for the CDR3: TGTGCCAGTAGTATCCCCCCGGGACAGGGCGATTATTCACCCCTCCACTTT.

The chain carries TRBV28 and TRBJ1-2; 8 bases align to TRBD1. V lost 5 bases, J lost 8 bases, and 13 bases stayed unmatched. CDR1 is MDHEN and CDR2 is SYDVKM in the germline V gene. The CDR3 totals 15 residues. The CDR3 protein is CASSPTADRGGGYTF. The CDR3 DNA follows: TGTGCCAGCAGTCCAACCGCCGACAGGGGTGGGGGCTACACCTTC.